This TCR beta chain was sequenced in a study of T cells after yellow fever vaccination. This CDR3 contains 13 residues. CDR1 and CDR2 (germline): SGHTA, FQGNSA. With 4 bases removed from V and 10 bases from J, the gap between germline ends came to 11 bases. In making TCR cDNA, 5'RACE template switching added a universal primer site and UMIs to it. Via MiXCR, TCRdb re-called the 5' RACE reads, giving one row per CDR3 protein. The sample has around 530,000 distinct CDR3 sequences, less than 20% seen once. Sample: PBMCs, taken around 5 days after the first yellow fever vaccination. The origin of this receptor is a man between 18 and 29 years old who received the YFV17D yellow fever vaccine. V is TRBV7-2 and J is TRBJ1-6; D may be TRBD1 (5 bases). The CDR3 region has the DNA TGTGCCAGCAGCTCCAGGGCCGGGTCACCCCTCCACTTT. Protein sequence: CASSSRAGSPLHF.